This TCR beta chain derives from a study of TIL therapy for anti-PD-1-resistant metastatic lung cancer. Study background: Tumors carried a median about 1.5 non-synonymous mutations per megabase.

The time point denotes: pre-treatment sample, taken before nivolumab and TIL therapy. The tumor samples were excised metastases, mostly pleural nodules or supraclavicular lymph nodes. The CDR3 runs to 13 residues. V was pared by 4 bases and J by 0 bases, with 8 bases between. Per germline, CDR1 SGDLS and CDR2 YYNGEE. Notes on the study in general: The cohort had more treatment-naive, never-smoker and oncogene-addicted patients than typical.

This was the immunoSEQ v3 assay. Profiled with immunoSEQ multiplex PCR; TCRdb holds only in-frame clones, not every one. The repertoire has 7,600 or so clones, about 61% of them found once; the top ten carry about 8.3%. Worth noting for this clone: The target antigen is unknown.

The chain recombines TRBV9 with TRBJ2-7; D ambiguous. The sequence was collected from a person between 25 and 80 years old with non-small cell lung cancer. Sequenced material: tumor tissue, taken at baseline. In DNA, the CDR3 is TGTGCCAGCAGCATGGACGACTCCTACGAGCAGTACTTC. Protein: CASSMDDSYEQYF.